The clone carrying this TCR beta chain was seen ten or more times. Antigen: not known. Regions amplified from RNA transcripts were the TCR beta CDR3 regions. Initially, a first-round RT-PCR of the TCR CDR3 employed the HTBI primer set. MiXCR was run by TCRdb on the multiplex PCR reads, yielding one entry per CDR3 protein. Here the sample spans around 690,000 distinct CDR3 sequences, about 18% being singletons. V was cut by 6 bases and J by 6 bases, with 19 bases left in between. The CDR3 runs to 15 residues. The sample is drawn from a study of T cells in Graves' hyperthyroidism and ophthalmopathy. Across the whole study: It was at initial diagnosis, before any treatment, that peripheral blood was collected.

Study-wide results and limits: Most thyroid clonotypes expanded above 0.001 appeared in blood too. With a median lead of 6.5 months before onset, the model predicted ophthalmopathy.

The clonotype originates from a man aged 45-60 years with Graves' hyperthyroidism. Material for sequencing was blood. The rearrangement uses TRBV12-3 or TRBV12-4 and TRBJ2-3, with a tentative D call TRBD2 (5 bases). The chain's CDR3 is CASSRERLGSDTQYF. In DNA form, the CDR3 reads TGTGCCAGCAGCCGGGAACGTCTTGGTAGCGATACGCAGTATTTT.